These 32 T cell receptor beta chains came from one sample sequenced in a study of T cell responses to AZD1222 COVID-19 vaccine. Clones were sequenced by immunoSEQ multiplex PCR, and TCRdb holds only the in-frame ones, with some missing. The repertoire consists of 150,000 to 200,000 clones, with around 90% occurring once and the leading ten covering around 1.5%. Sequenced material: peripheral blood, taken on day 0 of AZD1222 vaccination. These TCRs come from an adult in good health.

This clone was seen just once. The J gene is TRBJ1-5, the V gene TRBV4-2, with D possibly being TRBD1 (6 bases). V lost 5 bases and J lost 0, with 17 bases in between. This CDR3 has 17 amino acids. Germline CDR1 LGHNA, CDR2 YNFKEQ. The CDR3, as DNA: TGTGCCAGCAGCTATGGGGGGCCGGGGTATAGCAATCAGCCCCAGCATTTT. Its protein product is CASSYGGPGYSNQPQHF.

This clone is medium-sized within its sample. The rearrangement links TRBV30 to TRBJ2-3, with D perhaps matching TRBD1 or TRBD2 (6 bases each). The germline gives CDR1 GTSNPN, CDR2 SVGIG (reference sequence). Trimming left V 7 bases short and J 2 bases short, with 16 bases between. The CDR3 contains 14 residues. CDR3 residues: CASLNRDSTDTQYF. CDR3 nucleotide sequence: TGTGCCTCACTAAACAGGGACTCCACAGATACGCAGTATTTT.

The chain recombines TRBV2 with TRBJ1-5; 10 nucleotides line up with TRBD1. CDR1 and CDR2 from the germline V gene are SNHLY and FYNNEI. V shed 5 bases and J 0 bases; nucleotides not matched to a gene: 10. The CDR3 length is 18 residues. As DNA, the CDR3 is TGTGCCAGCAGTCGCCCGGGACAGGGGCAGTATAGCAATCAGCCCCAGCATTTT. Translation gives CASSRPGQGQYSNQPQHF. The full variable domain, rest sourced from reference TRBV2 and TRBJ1-5, is EPEVTQTPSHQVTQMGQEVILRCVPISNHLYFYWYRQILGQKVEFLVSFYNNEISEKSEIFDDQFSVERPDGSNFTLKIRSTKLEDSAMYFCASSRPGQGQYSNQPQHFGDGTRLSIL.

The chain combines TRBV19 with TRBJ1-3; no firm D call. Germline assignment: CDR1 LNHDA and CDR2 SQIVND (reference sequence). This CDR3 spans 15 amino acids. V dropped 1 base and J dropped 0 bases, with 7 bases sitting between them. The DNA of the CDR3 is TGTGCCAGTAGTATAGCTGCGGTCTCTGGAAACACCATATATTTT. Protein sequence: CASSIAAVSGNTIYF.

This chain uses TRBV6-5 with TRBJ1-1; D uncertain. The CDR3 runs to 15 residues. The V gene's germline CDR1 is MNHEY and CDR2 SVGAGI. With 5 bases removed from V and 1 base from J, the gap between germline ends came to 14 bases. DNA for the CDR3: TGTGCCAGCAGTAACTACGCGGGAGGGAACACTGAAGCTTTCTTT. Residues: CASSNYAGGNTEAFF.

The rearrangement joins TRBV29-1 to TRBJ1-1; D remains ambiguous. The CDR3 loop spans 13 amino acids. Trimming shortened V by 2 bases and J by 0 bases, and 7 bases separated the two germline ends. In germline, CDR1 is SQVTM, CDR2 ANQGSEA. The CDR3 here is CSVESALNTEAFF. CDR3 sequence (DNA): TGCAGCGTTGAATCAGCGTTGAACACTGAAGCTTTCTTT.

The chain uses TRBV29-1 and TRBJ2-2, with 7 bases fitting TRBD1. This CDR3 has 13 residues. V trimming: 6 bases; J trimming: 0 bases; junction bases outside the gene matches: 1. Looked up from germline, CDR1 is SQVTM and CDR2 is ANQGSEA. CDR3 sequence: CSVRGSNTGELFF. CDR3 nucleotides: TGCAGCGTCAGGGGGTCGAACACCGGGGAGCTGTTTTTT.

In its sample, this clone was seen once. The chain has TRBV6-2 or TRBV6-3 and TRBJ1-2; TRBD1 matches at 7 bases. Germline CDR1 is MNHEY and CDR2 is SVGEGT. This CDR3 comprises 14 residues. J was trimmed by 8 bases and V by 5 bases; bases with no gene match: 11. In nucleotides, the CDR3 is TGTGCCAGCAGTCCGGGACAGCCCCTGGGGGGCTACACCTTC. Translating gives CASSPGQPLGGYTF.

The chain couples TRBV10-3 to TRBJ2-7; 10 nucleotides match TRBD2. The junction had 6 bases not matched to a gene; V was cut back by 3 bases and J by 4 bases. The CDR3 is 15 residues long. The germline V gene encodes CDR1 ENHRY and CDR2 SYGVKD. CDR3 nucleotide sequence: TGTGCCATCAGTGACTTGACTAGCGGGCCATACGAGCAGTACTTC. Translating it yields CAISDLTSGPYEQYF.

The rearrangement links TRBV3-1 (or the pseudogene TRBV3-2) to TRBJ1-6; weak D call: TRBD1 (5 bases). Germline V CDR1 and CDR2: LGHDT, YNNKEL (reference sequence). This CDR3 is built from 14 residues. V was pared by 3 bases and J by 7 bases, with 10 bases between. CDR3 protein: CASSHGDVNSPLHF. The CDR3, as DNA: TGTGCCAGCAGCCACGGGGACGTGAATTCACCCCTCCACTTT.

The V gene is TRBV20-1, the J gene TRBJ1-3, with 7 bases lining up with TRBD1. Germline V gene sequence: CDR1 DFQATT, CDR2 SNEGSKA (reference sequence). The CDR3 runs to 13 residues. The ends lost 3 bases at V and 9 bases at J; junction bases unmatched: 8. For the CDR3, the DNA is TGCAGTGCTAGTCACAGGGGTTTTCCCACCATATATTTT. Translation gives CSASHRGFPTIYF.

The genes are TRBV6-4 and TRBJ1-2; perhaps TRBD1 as D (5 bases). This CDR3 has 15 amino acids. Germline lookup yields CDR1 MRHNA and CDR2 SNTAGT. The germline V and J ends were trimmed by 0 bases and 2 bases, with 10 bases remaining between them. CDR3: CASSDSGGPNYGYTF. In DNA, the CDR3 is TGTGCCAGCAGTGACTCTGGGGGACCAAACTATGGCTACACCTTC.

The chain carries TRBV27 and TRBJ2-2; 7 nucleotides agree with TRBD2. The CDR3 length is 17 residues. V was clipped by 7 bases and J by 7 bases; unmatched bases: 18. Germline V lookup: CDR1 MNHEY, CDR2 SMNVEV (reference sequence). The CDR3 region is CASTKLGLAERGGELFF. The CDR3 bases are TGTGCCAGCACTAAATTGGGGCTAGCGGAAAGGGGCGGGGAGCTGTTTTTT.

The chain recombines TRBV19 with TRBJ1-6; possible D gene TRBD1, 5 bases. Trimming left V 5 bases short and J 4 bases short, with 6 bases between. Germline-derived CDR1 and CDR2 are LNHDA and SQIVND (reference sequence). The CDR3 has 13 residues. CDR3 region: CASSAGYNSPLHF. CDR3 in DNA: TGTGCCAGTAGTGCAGGGTATAATTCACCCCTCCACTTT. Drawing the rest from reference TRBV19 and TRBJ1-6, the complete variable domain is DGGITQSPKYLFRKEGQNVTLSCEQNLNHDAMYWYRQDPGQGLRLIYYSQIVNDFQKGDIAEGYSVSREKKESFPLTVTSAQKNPTAFYLCASSAGYNSPLHFGNGTRLTVT.

The chain has TRBV7-2 and TRBJ1-3; D not certain. The CDR3 runs to 15 residues. Germline-derived CDR1 and CDR2 are SGHTA and FQGNSA. Trimming pared 4 bases from V and 4 bases from J, leaving 14 bases between. The CDR3 is CASSSLSVPGNTIYF. The CDR3 nucleotides read TGTGCCAGCAGCTCCCTGTCCGTCCCCGGAAACACCATATATTTT.

The chain carries TRBV6-5 and TRBJ1-1, with D possibly being TRBD1 (6 bases). The CDR3 consists of 16 residues. The germline CDR1 and CDR2 sequences are MNHEY and SVGAGI. V was cut by 2 bases and J by 0 bases, with 13 bases left in between. The DNA for the CDR3 is TGTGCCAGCAGTTACCTGGGGGCGGCCATGAACACTGAAGCTTTCTTT. Protein sequence: CASSYLGAAMNTEAFF.

This sequence joins TRBV30 and TRBJ2-5, with no clear D. Per the germline V gene, CDR1 is GTSNPN and CDR2 is SVGIG (reference sequence). The length of the CDR3 is 15 residues. V was trimmed by 0 bases and J by 0 bases, leaving 11 bases between them. The CDR3 protein is CAWSVDGEYQETQYF. The CDR3 region has the DNA TGTGCCTGGAGTGTAGACGGAGAGTACCAAGAGACCCAGTACTTC.

The chain employs TRBV7-9 and TRBJ2-3; tentatively, D is TRBD2 (5 bases). CDR3 length: 17 amino acids. Germline CDR1 reads SEHNR; CDR2 reads FQNEAQ (reference sequence). V was trimmed by 3 bases and J by 6 bases, leaving 22 bases between them. This CDR3 is CASSLLGGEYPGDTQYF. The CDR3 nucleotides read TGTGCCAGCAGCTTGTTAGGTGGAGAATACCCGGGGGATACGCAGTATTTT.

This chain connects TRBV15 to TRBJ1-1; no reliable D call. The V end lost 0 bases, the J end lost 5 bases, and 10 bases lay between the germline ends. Germline loops: CDR1 LNHNV, CDR2 YYDKDF (reference sequence). This CDR3 spans 14 amino acids. CDR3 bases: TGTGCCACCAGCAGAGATATCAGGATAACTGAAGCTTTCTTT. This codes for CATSRDIRITEAFF.

Note on this clone: The sample carries other DNA sequences with the same CDR3. The chain couples TRBV19 to TRBJ2-1, with D possibly called TRBD1 or TRBD2 (5 bases each). CDR1 and CDR2 from the germline V gene are LNHDA and SQIVND (reference sequence). There are 15 residues in the CDR3. Deletions cut 4 bases from V and 0 bases from J, with 10 bases between. CDR3: CASSRDRSSYNEQFF. In nucleotides, the CDR3 is TGTGCCAGTAGTAGGGACCGGAGCTCCTACAATGAGCAGTTCTTC. Drawing the rest from reference TRBV19 and TRBJ2-1, the complete variable domain is DGGITQSPKYLFRKEGQNVTLSCEQNLNHDAMYWYRQDPGQGLRLIYYSQIVNDFQKGDIAEGYSVSREKKESFPLTVTSAQKNPTAFYLCASSRDRSSYNEQFFGPGTRLTVL.

The chain employs TRBV5-6 and TRBJ2-2; 7 nucleotides align to TRBD1. Germline assignment: CDR1 SGHDT and CDR2 YYEEEE. The CDR3 totals 16 residues. Trimming took 3 bases from V and 6 from J; bases not matched to a gene: 11. CDR3 loop: CASSSMLTGWAGELFF. CDR3 nucleotide sequence: TGTGCCAGCAGCTCGATGCTGACAGGGTGGGCCGGGGAGCTGTTTTTT. Combining the CDR3 with reference TRBV5-6 and TRBJ2-2 gives the whole variable domain DAGVTQSPTHLIKTRGQQVTLRCSPKSGHDTVSWYQQALGQGPQFIFQYYEEEERQRGNFPDRFSGHQFPNYSSELNVNALLLGDSALYLCASSSMLTGWAGELFFGEGSRLTVL.

V gene TRBV5-6 combines with J gene TRBJ2-3; D not certain. V dropped 2 bases and J dropped 2 bases, with 6 bases sitting between them. Germline V gene data show CDR1 as SGHDT and CDR2 as YYEEEE. The CDR3 covers 13 residues. CDR3 sequence (DNA): TGTGCCAGCAGCTTTGGGGTCACAGATACGCAGTATTTT. Residues: CASSFGVTDTQYF.

The chain employs TRBV10-3 and TRBJ1-2; D unresolved. V was cut by 6 bases and J by 6 bases, with 26 bases left in between. This CDR3 is built from 17 residues. From germline, CDR1 is ENHRY and CDR2 SYGVKD. The CDR3: CAIRIPLTEAFPHGYTF. The CDR3 coding sequence is TGTGCCATCAGAATCCCTCTTACAGAAGCGTTTCCCCATGGCTACACCTTC.

The genes are TRBV30 and TRBJ2-3, with 8 bases that match TRBD1. Germline V CDR1 and CDR2: GTSNPN, SVGIG (reference sequence). V lost 7 bases and J lost 4; bases outside the gene matches: 13. The CDR3 runs to 15 residues. DNA for the CDR3: TGTGCCTATAACCCCGGACAGGGTTGGTCAGATACGCAGTATTTT. It is translated as CAYNPGQGWSDTQYF. The variable domain in full, with the rest retrieved from reference TRBV30 and TRBJ2-3, is SQTIHQWPATLVQPVGSPLSLECTVEGTSNPNLYWYRQAAGRGLQLLFYSVGIGQISSEVPQNLSASRPQDRQFILSSKKLLLSDSGFYLCAYNPGQGWSDTQYFGPGTRLTVL.

J is TRBJ1-2 and V is TRBV30; the D is unclear. The ends were cut back, 1 base at V and 3 bases at J, with 15 bases in the middle. CDR1 and CDR2 (germline): GTSNPN, SVGIG (reference sequence). The CDR3 is made up of 15 amino acids. This CDR3 is CAWSGLKGPHYGYTF. The CDR3 coding sequence is TGTGCCTGGAGTGGTTTAAAAGGACCGCACTATGGCTACACCTTC.

The chain is built from TRBV12-3 or TRBV12-4 and TRBJ1-1; unclear D gene. The CDR3 length is 13 residues. The ends were cut back, 6 bases at V and 5 bases at J, with 13 bases in the middle. CDR3 coding DNA: TGTGCCAGCAGCCTCTTATTCGGGACTGAAGCTTTCTTT. This sequence encodes CASSLLFGTEAFF.

The chain recombines TRBV12-5 with TRBJ2-5; D may be TRBD2 (5 bases). Trimming pared 7 bases from V and 2 bases from J, leaving 14 bases between. The CDR3 is 14 residues long. CDR1 is LGHNT, CDR2 FRNRAP, per germline. CDR3 residues: CASAKDSPQETQYF. CDR3 in DNA: TGTGCTAGTGCCAAGGACTCTCCTCAAGAGACCCAGTACTTC. Looking up the rest from reference TRBV12-5 and TRBJ2-5 gives the full variable domain: DARVTQTPRHKVTEMGQEVTMRCQPILGHNTVFWYRQTMMQGLELLAYFRNRAPLDDSGMPKDRFSAEMPDATLATLKIQPSEPRDSAVYFCASAKDSPQETQYFGPGTRLLVL.

V gene TRBV11-2 combines with J gene TRBJ2-1, with TRBD2 as a possible D gene (5 bases). CDR3 length: 13 amino acids. V gave up 0 bases and J gave up 7 bases, with 7 bases separating them. CDR1 and CDR2 from the germline V gene are SGHAT and FQNNGV. CDR3 region: CASSLESGNEQFF. Written as DNA, the CDR3 is TGTGCCAGCAGCTTAGAATCGGGGAATGAGCAGTTCTTC.

The genes are TRBV11-2 and TRBJ2-5; D gene unclear. The CDR3 has 13 residues. Germline V gene sequence: CDR1 SGHAT, CDR2 FQNNGV. Trimming took off 3 bases at V and 2 bases at J, with 7 bases between the two ends. The CDR3 loop is CASSFGRQETQYF. The CDR3 DNA follows: TGTGCCAGCAGCTTCGGCAGACAAGAGACCCAGTACTTC. The variable domain in full, with the rest retrieved from reference TRBV11-2 and TRBJ2-5, is EAGVAQSPRYKIIEKRQSVAFWCNPISGHATLYWYQQILGQGPKLLIQFQNNGVVDDSQLPKDRFSAERLKGVDSTLKIQPAKLEDSAVYLCASSFGRQETQYFGPGTRLLVL.

The chain links TRBV10-1 to TRBJ2-3; 7 nucleotides line up with TRBD1. Trimming took 3 bases from V and 6 from J; bases not matched to a gene: 15. The germline V gene has CDR1 WNHNN and CDR2 SYGVQD (reference sequence). The CDR3 loop spans 17 amino acids. The CDR3 region has the DNA TGCGCCAGCAGTGACCTTCGACAGGGTCTCAAGGGTGATACGCAGTATTTT. Translation: CASSDLRQGLKGDTQYF.

The chain joins TRBV7-9 to TRBJ2-7, with 9 positions matching TRBD1. The V gene's germline CDR1 is SEHNR and CDR2 FQNEAQ (reference sequence). CDR3 length: 15 residues. The V segment lost 1 base and the J segment 3 bases; nucleotides outside the gene matches: 4. The CDR3 spells CASSLGGTGLYEQYF. The CDR3 nucleotides are TGTGCCAGCAGCTTAGGTGGGACAGGGCTCTACGAGCAGTACTTC.

The V gene is TRBV7-9, the J gene TRBJ2-3, with TRBD2 as a possible D gene (5 bases). The CDR3 length is 15 residues. V was cut by 5 bases and J by 0 bases, with 12 bases left in between. The germline CDR1 and CDR2 sequences are SEHNR and FQNEAQ (reference sequence). CDR3 protein: CASSPGGISTDTQYF. For the CDR3, the DNA is TGTGCCAGCAGCCCAGGAGGTATTAGCACAGATACGCAGTATTTT.